This T cell receptor (beta chain) is from a study of brain T cells in children with intractable seizures. The sequenced cases were selected for having the highest brain T cell transcript signatures. Profiled with immunoSEQ multiplex PCR; TCRdb holds only in-frame clones, not every one. This table holds roughly 80,000 clones, approximately 94% found once. The V and J ends lost 5 bases and 0 bases respectively, with 16 bases between them. This CDR3 is 16 amino acids long. From germline, CDR1 is SGHRS and CDR2 YFSETQ. Sequencing used peripheral blood, obtained at surgery. The source of this sequence is a boy less than two years old with tuberous sclerosis and intractable seizures. V and J are TRBV5-1 and TRBJ2-3; D might be TRBD1 (5 bases). The CDR3 coding sequence is TGCGCCAGCAGATCGATCGACAGCTTTAGCACAGATACGCAGTATTTT. It encodes CASRSIDSFSTDTQYF.